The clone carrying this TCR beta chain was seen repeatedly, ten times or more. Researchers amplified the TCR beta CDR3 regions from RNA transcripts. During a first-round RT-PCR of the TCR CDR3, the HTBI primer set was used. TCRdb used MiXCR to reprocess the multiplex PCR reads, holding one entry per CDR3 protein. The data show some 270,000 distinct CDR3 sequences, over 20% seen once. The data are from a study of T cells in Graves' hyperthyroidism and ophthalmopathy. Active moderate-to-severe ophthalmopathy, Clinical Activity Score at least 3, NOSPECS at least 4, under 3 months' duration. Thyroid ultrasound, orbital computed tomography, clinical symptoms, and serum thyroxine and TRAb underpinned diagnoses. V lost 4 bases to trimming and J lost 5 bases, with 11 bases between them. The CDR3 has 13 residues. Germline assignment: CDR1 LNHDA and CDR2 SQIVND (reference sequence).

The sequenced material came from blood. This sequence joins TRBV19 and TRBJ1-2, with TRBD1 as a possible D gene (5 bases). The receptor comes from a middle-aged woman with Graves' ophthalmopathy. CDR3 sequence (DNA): TGTGCCAGTAGTACACAGACAGATTATGGCTACACCTTC. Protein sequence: CASSTQTDYGYTF.